A single sample is the source of the 14 T cell receptor beta chains below, sequenced in a study of glioma-infiltrating T cells. Amplification of TCR alpha and beta CDR3 regions from RNA used iRepertoire nested multiplex PCR. One entry per CDR3 protein results from TCRdb running MiXCR on the multiplex PCR reads. Counted here are roughly 16,000 distinct CDR3 sequences, 58% occurring once; the ten biggest clones make up around two fifths. Source material: glioma tissue, nonneoplastic brain tissue, or PBMCs (not recorded which). All receptors come from a human donor with low-grade glioma or glioblastoma, undergoing nonglioma brain surgery, or in good health (not recorded which).

This clonotype has a handful of counts. The gene calls are TRBV28 and TRBJ1-4; no definite D call. Trimming took off 5 bases at V and 8 bases at J, with 6 bases between the two ends. Looked up from germline, CDR1 is MDHEN and CDR2 is SYDVKM. CDR3 length: 11 residues. This CDR3 reads CASSVYEKLFF. Written as DNA, the CDR3 is TGTGCCAGCAGTGTCTACGAAAAACTGTTTTTT.

V and J are TRBV4-3 and TRBJ1-4, with 8 positions matching TRBD1. Looked up from germline, CDR1 is LGHNA and CDR2 is YSLEER. The J segment lost 6 bases and the V segment lost 2 bases, leaving 8 bases of the junction unmatched. This CDR3 is built from 16 residues. The CDR3: CASSQFEQGADEKLFF. In DNA form, the CDR3 reads TGCGCCAGCAGCCAATTCGAGCAGGGGGCGGATGAAAAACTGTTTTTT.

This chain links TRBV5-1 with TRBJ1-2; weak D call: TRBD1 (6 bases). This CDR3 spans 15 amino acids. Germline assignment: CDR1 SGHRS and CDR2 YFSETQ. The V end lost 5 bases, the J end lost 4 bases, and 18 bases lay between the germline ends. CDR3 in DNA: TGCGCCAGCAGGGATGATAGCAGGGGATCCTATGGCTACACCTTC. Translating it yields CASRDDSRGSYGYTF.

This clonotype has a count of ten or more. This chain uses TRBV6-6 with TRBJ2-7, with TRBD2 as a possible D gene (5 bases). The CDR3 totals 18 residues. The germline V gene has CDR1 MNHNY and CDR2 SVGAGI (reference sequence). The V gene lost 0 bases and the J gene lost 0 bases, with 18 bases spanning the gap. The CDR3 sequence: CASSYSISSRAASYEQYF. DNA of the CDR3: TGTGCCAGCAGTTACTCGATCTCGTCGCGGGCGGCCTCCTACGAGCAGTACTTC.

The V call is TRBV27, the J call TRBJ2-2; 13 bases are a match to TRBD2. V shed 2 bases and J 6 bases; nucleotides not matched to a gene: 6. The CDR3 runs 17 residues. From germline, CDR1 is MNHEY and CDR2 SMNVEV (reference sequence). The CDR3 loop is CASSLEGLAGRSGELFF. The CDR3 DNA is TGTGCCAGCAGTTTAGAGGGACTAGCGGGGCGGTCCGGGGAGCTGTTTTTT.

The rearrangement links TRBV10-3 to TRBJ1-5; D unclear. Trimming pared 0 bases from V and 2 bases from J, leaving 8 bases between. The germline gives CDR1 ENHRY, CDR2 SYGVKD. The CDR3 has 15 residues. CDR3: CAISESWQRNQPQHF. CDR3 DNA: TGTGCCATCAGTGAGTCGTGGCAGCGCAATCAGCCCCAGCATTTT.

This sequence joins TRBV4-3 and TRBJ2-5, with TRBD2 matching over 7 bases. Trimming removed 0 bases from V and 1 base from J; junction bases left unmatched: 8. There are 17 residues in the CDR3. Germline V CDR1 and CDR2: LGHNA, YSLEER. Here the CDR3 reads CASSQDIGTSAQETQYF. DNA for the CDR3: TGCGCCAGCAGCCAAGATATCGGAACTAGCGCCCAAGAGACCCAGTACTTC.

J is TRBJ1-2 and V is TRBV20-1; possible D gene TRBD1, 5 bases. The CDR3 spans 13 residues. Per the germline V gene, CDR1 is DFQATT and CDR2 is SNEGSKA (reference sequence). Deletions cut 6 bases from V and 4 bases from J, with 15 bases between. The CDR3 here is CSAPVGGSYGYTF. The CDR3 DNA follows: TGCAGTGCACCCGTCGGGGGGAGCTATGGCTACACCTTC.

The chain has TRBV4-2 and TRBJ2-3; D ambiguous. Per the germline V gene, CDR1 is LGHNA and CDR2 is YNFKEQ. V lost 8 bases and J lost 4, with 16 bases in between. The CDR3 runs to 14 residues. The CDR3 coding sequence is TGTGCCAGCCAAGTGCAAGCGATGGCAGATACGCAGTATTTT. This codes for CASQVQAMADTQYF.

The chain is built from TRBV27 and TRBJ1-2; TRBD1 is a possible D gene (5 bases). The CDR3 covers 15 residues. Trimming stripped 4 bases from V and 3 bases from J, with 15 bases between. The germline gives CDR1 MNHEY, CDR2 SMNVEV (reference sequence). The CDR3 loop reads CASSSPGAPHYGYTF. The CDR3 DNA follows: TGTGCCAGCAGTTCCCCCGGGGCCCCCCACTATGGCTACACCTTC.

This clonotype was recorded many times. This chain uses TRBV3-1 with TRBJ1-1; perhaps TRBD1 as D (5 bases). V was clipped by 6 bases and J by 2 bases, with 10 bases between them. Germline V gene lookup returns CDR1 LGHDT and CDR2 YNNKEL (reference sequence). The CDR3 contains 13 residues. CDR3 in DNA: TGTGCCAGCAGTAGACAGCAAAACACTGAAGCTTTCTTT. Amino acids: CASSRQQNTEAFF. The full variable domain, with the rest looked up from reference TRBV3-1 and TRBJ1-1, is DTAVSQTPKYLVTQMGNDKSIKCEQNLGHDTMYWYKQDSKKFLKIMFSYNNKELIINETVPNRFSPKSPDKAHLNLHINSLELGDSAVYFCASSRQQNTEAFFGQGTRLTVV.

The chain carries TRBV7-9 and TRBJ1-1; maybe TRBD1 (5 bases). The CDR3 loop spans 14 amino acids. Trimming pared 7 bases from V and 4 bases from J, leaving 16 bases between. Germline CDR1 SEHNR, CDR2 FQNEAQ (reference sequence). The CDR3 DNA reads as TGTGCCAGCAACCCTCTGGGGGGGGTCACTGAAGCTTTCTTT. It yields the protein CASNPLGGVTEAFF.

J is TRBJ1-2 and V is TRBV24-1; TRBD1 might be the D (5 bases). Germline CDR1 KGHDR, CDR2 SFDVKD. The length of the CDR3 is 14 residues. The V end lost 3 bases, the J end lost 4 bases, and 11 bases lay between the germline ends. Written as DNA, the CDR3 is TGTGCCACCAGTGATCACAGGAGGGGCTATGGCTACACCTTC. Protein sequence: CATSDHRRGYGYTF.

The rearrangement links TRBV6-1 to TRBJ2-3; 10 nucleotides align to TRBD2. Germline CDR1 MNHNS, CDR2 SASEGT. The CDR3 covers 16 residues. V trimming: 5 bases; J trimming: 3 bases; junction bases outside the gene matches: 8. CDR3 region: CASSNKRGGRTDTQYF. DNA of the CDR3: TGTGCCAGCAGTAACAAGCGGGGGGGCCGTACAGATACGCAGTATTTT.